What follows describes a single T cell receptor (beta chain). Its antigen is as yet unknown. TCRdb independently ran MiXCR on the 5' RACE reads; one entry per CDR3 protein. The sample has 150,000 or so distinct CDR3 sequences, 5% to 8% seen once; the top ten hold more than 0.6%. The CDR3 covers 13 residues. V lost 7 bases to trimming and J lost 1 base, with 7 bases between them. Germline loops: CDR1 MNHNS, CDR2 SASEGT. The data stem from a study of T cells after yellow fever vaccination. Study-level results: At around 95% for CD4 and 70% to 90% for CD8, most primary-vaccination clones showed up again after the booster.

This sample comprised CD4+ T cells sorted from PBMCs, obtained 10 days after the yellow fever booster vaccination. This clonotype was sampled from a man aged 30 to 39 who received the YFV17D yellow fever vaccine. V is TRBV6-1 and J is TRBJ2-2, with D possibly called TRBD1 or TRBD2 (5 bases each). CDR3 sequence (DNA): TGTGCCAGCATGGGGGAGAACACCGGGGAGCTGTTTTTT. It codes for CASMGENTGELFF.